In this sample, the clone carrying this T cell receptor beta chain turned up many times. This record belongs to a study of regulatory T cells in long-lasting Graves disease. V lost 5 bases and J lost 4, with 16 bases in between. There are 15 residues in the CDR3. CDR1 and CDR2 (germline): KGHDR, SFDVKD. Time point denoted: newly diagnosed GD, antithyroid drugs for less than 3 months. Following extraction of RNA from PBMCs, that RNA was used to make the TCR library. Assembly of TCR beta libraries relied on iRepertoire HTBI primers together with Arm-PCR of CDR3 regions. TCRdb passed the multiplex PCR reads through MiXCR, listing each CDR3 protein once. The sample has 370,000 or so distinct CDR3 sequences; about 17% are singletons. Another study also made use of these data, one on T cells in Graves' hyperthyroidism and ophthalmopathy. This second report adds: Exclusion of a patient resulted from uncontrolled infection, other autoimmune disease, pregnancy or lactation.

The gene calls are TRBV24-1 and TRBJ2-5, with a tentative D call TRBD1 (5 bases). The source is a young woman with Graves disease. Material: peripheral blood mononuclear cells (PBMCs), obtained at new diagnosis, from a patient treated with antithyroid drugs. CDR3 sequence (DNA): TGTGCCACCAGTGTGACAGAAGGGTTCGGAGAGACCCAGTACTTC. Its translation: CATSVTEGFGETQYF.